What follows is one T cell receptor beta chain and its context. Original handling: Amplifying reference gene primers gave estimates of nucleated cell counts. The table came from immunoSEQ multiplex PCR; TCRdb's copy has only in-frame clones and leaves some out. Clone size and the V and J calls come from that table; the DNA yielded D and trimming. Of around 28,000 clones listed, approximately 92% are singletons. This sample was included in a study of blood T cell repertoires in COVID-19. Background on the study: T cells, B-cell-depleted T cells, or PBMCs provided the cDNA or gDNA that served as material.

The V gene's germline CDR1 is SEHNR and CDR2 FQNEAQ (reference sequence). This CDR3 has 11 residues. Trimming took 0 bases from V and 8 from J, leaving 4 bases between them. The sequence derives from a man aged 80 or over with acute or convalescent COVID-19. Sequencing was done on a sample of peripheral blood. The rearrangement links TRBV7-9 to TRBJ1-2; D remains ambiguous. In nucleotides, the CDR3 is TGTGCCAGCAGCTTAGCGGGCGGCTACACCTTC. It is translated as CASSLAGGYTF.